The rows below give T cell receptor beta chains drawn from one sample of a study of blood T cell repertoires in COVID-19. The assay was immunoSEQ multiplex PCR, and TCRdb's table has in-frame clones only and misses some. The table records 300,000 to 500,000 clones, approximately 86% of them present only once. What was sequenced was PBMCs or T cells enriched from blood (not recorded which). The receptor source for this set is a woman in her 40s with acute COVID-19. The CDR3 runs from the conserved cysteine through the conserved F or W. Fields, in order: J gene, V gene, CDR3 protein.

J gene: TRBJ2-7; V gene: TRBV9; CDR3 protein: CASSVEEDRVGSRYF
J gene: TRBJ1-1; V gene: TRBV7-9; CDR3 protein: CASSPTPWTATEAFF
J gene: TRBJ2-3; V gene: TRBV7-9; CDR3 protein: CASSLQSTDTQYF
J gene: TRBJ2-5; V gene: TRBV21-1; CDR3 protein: CASSIRRGKETQYF
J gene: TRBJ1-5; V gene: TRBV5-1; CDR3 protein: CASSKDRANRPQHF
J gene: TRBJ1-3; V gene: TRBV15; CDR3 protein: CATSRTSGVTGNTIYF
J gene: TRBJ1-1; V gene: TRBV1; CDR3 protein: CTSSQEDGRDNKMNTEAFF
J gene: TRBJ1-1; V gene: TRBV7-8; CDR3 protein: CASSLARNVRGEDTEAFF
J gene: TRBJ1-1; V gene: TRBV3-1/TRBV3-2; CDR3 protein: CASSQVAQAYSMPEAFF
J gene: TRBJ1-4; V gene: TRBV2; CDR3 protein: CASLGQDEKLFF
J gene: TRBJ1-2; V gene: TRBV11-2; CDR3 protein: CASSSPGGLGYTF
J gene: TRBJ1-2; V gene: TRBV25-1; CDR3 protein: CASSLRTNGEGYTF
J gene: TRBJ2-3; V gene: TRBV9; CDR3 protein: CASSVAGTSGTDTQYF
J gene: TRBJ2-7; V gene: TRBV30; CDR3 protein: CAWSARGQGSYEQYF
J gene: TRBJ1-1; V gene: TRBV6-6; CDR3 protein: CASSQIEAFF
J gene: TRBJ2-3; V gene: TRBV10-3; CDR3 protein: CAISERASGGEEDTQYF
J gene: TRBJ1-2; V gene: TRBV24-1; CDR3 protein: CATSDRSNYGYTF
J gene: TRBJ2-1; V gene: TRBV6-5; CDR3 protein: CASSPSSYNEQFF
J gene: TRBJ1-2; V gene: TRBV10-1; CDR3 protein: CARGVYYGYTF
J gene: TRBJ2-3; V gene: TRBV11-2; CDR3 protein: CASSPTAGGLRDTQYF
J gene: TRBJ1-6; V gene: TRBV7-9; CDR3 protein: CASSAPLGQGERTPLHF
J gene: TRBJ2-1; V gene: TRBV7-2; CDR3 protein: CASSLVSLAGGSEQFF
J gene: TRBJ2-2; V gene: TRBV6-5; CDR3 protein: CASRSPGANTGELFF
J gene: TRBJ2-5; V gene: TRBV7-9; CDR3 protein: CASSRPVGPQETQYF
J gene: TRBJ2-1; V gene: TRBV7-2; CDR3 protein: CASSFYGEQFF
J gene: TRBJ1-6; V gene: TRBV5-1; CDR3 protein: CASSAPGQGVGNSPLHF
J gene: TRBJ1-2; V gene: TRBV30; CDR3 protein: CAWFTGTGAPHYGYTF
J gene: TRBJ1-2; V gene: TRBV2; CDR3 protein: CASNPSQNYGYTF
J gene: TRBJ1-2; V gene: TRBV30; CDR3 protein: CAWSEQGNYGYTF
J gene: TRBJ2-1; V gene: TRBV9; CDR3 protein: CASSVLAGEQFF
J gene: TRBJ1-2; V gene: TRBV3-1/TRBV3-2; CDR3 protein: CASSRDRFNYGYTF
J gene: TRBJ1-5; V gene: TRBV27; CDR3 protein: CASSLTAGQPQHF
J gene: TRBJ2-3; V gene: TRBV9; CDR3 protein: CASSARGQTQYF
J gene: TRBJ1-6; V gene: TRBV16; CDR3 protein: CASSRASYNSPLHF
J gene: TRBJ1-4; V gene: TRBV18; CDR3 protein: CASSPQSGTNEKLFF
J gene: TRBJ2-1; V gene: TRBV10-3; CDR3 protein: CAISRSGQILYNEQFF
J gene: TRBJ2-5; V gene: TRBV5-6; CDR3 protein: CASSAIQGGEETQYF
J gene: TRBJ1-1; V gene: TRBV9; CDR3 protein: CASSSRLATEAFF
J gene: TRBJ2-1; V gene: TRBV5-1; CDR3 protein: CASSGWTSGGASEQFF
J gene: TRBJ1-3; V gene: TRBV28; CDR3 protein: CASSRDRGYGNTIYF
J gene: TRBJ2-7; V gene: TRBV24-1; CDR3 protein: CATSDGYEQYF